Described below is a single T cell receptor (beta chain) sequence and its context. The data derive from a study of blood T cell repertoires in COVID-19. Study in general: Acute and convalescent COVID-19 specimens originated in the United States, Italy and Spain. PBMCs, B-cell-depleted T cells, or T cells were the source of the cDNA or gDNA that made up the material.

It was during active infection that Seattle patients were enrolled and then longitudinally followed. Per the original data handling: Reference gene primer amplification in the assay estimated nucleated cell counts. Using immunoSEQ multiplex PCR, the repertoire was profiled, and TCRdb retains in-frame clones only, with some absent. D and trimming come from the DNA, and the V and J calls and clone size come from that table. The sample has about 300,000 clones, around nine tenths seen once. This sequence originates from a woman aged 25-40 years with COVID-19, enrolled during active disease. The sample was peripheral blood.

CDR3 in amino acids: CASSVGPSGGFRRTGELFF. For the CDR3, the DNA is TGTGCCAGCAGCGTAGGTCCTAGCGGGGGCTTCCGAAGGACCGGGGAGCTGTTTTTT. This rearrangement joins TRBV9 to TRBJ2-2, with 10 bases identical to TRBD2. The CDR3 has 19 amino acids. Germline CDR1 SGDLS, CDR2 YYNGEE. Trimming removed 0 bases from V and 5 bases from J; junction bases left unmatched: 13.